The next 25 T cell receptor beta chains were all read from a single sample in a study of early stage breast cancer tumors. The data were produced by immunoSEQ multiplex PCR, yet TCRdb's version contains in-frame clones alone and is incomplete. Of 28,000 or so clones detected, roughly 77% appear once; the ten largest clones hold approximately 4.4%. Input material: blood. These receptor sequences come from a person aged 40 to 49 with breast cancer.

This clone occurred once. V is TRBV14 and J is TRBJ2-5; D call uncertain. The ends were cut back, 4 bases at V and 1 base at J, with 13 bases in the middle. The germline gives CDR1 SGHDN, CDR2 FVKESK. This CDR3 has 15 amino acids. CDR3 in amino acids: CASSLKRTFQETQYF. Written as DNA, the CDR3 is TGTGCCAGCAGCCTGAAACGAACATTCCAAGAGACCCAGTACTTC.

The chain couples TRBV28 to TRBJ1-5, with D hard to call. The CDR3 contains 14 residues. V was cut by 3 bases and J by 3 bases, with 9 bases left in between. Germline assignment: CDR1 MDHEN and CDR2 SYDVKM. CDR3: CASSFLQTNQPQHF. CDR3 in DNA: TGTGCCAGCAGTTTCCTACAGACCAATCAGCCCCAGCATTTT.

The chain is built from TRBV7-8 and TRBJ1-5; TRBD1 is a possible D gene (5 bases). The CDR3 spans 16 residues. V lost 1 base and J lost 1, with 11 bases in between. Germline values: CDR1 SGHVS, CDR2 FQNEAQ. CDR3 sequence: CASSLEGRYSNQPQHF. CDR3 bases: TGTGCCAGCAGCTTAGAGGGGCGTTACAGCAATCAGCCCCAGCATTTT.

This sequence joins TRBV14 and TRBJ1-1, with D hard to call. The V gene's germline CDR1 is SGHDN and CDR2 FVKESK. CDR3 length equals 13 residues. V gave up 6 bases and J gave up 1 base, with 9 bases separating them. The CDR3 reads CASSKSGNTEAFF. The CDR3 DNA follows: TGTGCCAGCAGTAAATCCGGGAACACTGAAGCTTTCTTT. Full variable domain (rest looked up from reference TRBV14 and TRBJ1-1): EAGVTQFPSHSVIEKGQTVTLRCDPISGHDNLYWYRRVMGKEIKFLLHFVKESKQDESGMPNNRFLAERTGGTYSTLKVQPAELEDSGVYFCASSKSGNTEAFFGQGTRLTVV.

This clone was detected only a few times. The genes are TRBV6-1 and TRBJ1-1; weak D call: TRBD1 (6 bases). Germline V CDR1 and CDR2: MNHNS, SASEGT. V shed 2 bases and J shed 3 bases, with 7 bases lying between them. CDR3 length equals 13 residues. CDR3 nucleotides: TGTGCCAGCAGTGAACAGGGGCACACTGAAGCTTTCTTT. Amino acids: CASSEQGHTEAFF.

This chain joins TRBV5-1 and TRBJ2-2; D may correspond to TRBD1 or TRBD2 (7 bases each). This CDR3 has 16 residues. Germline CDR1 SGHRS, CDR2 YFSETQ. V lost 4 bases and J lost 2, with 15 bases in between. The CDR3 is CASSPTGTTNTGELFF. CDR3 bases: TGCGCCAGCAGCCCGACAGGGACTACCAACACCGGGGAGCTGTTTTTT.

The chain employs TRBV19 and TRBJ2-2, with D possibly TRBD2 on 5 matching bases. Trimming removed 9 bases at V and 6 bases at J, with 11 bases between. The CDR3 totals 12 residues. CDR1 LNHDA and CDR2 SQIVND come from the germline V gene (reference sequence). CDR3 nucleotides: TGTGCCAGCACTAGTCCGGCCGGGGAGCTGTTTTTT. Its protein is CASTSPAGELFF.

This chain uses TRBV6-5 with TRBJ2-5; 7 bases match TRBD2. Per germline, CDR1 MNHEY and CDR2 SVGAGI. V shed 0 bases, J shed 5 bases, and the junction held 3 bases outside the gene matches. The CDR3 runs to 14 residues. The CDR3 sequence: CASSYSGGSETQYF. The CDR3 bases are TGTGCCAGCAGTTACTCGGGAGGGTCGGAGACCCAGTACTTC.

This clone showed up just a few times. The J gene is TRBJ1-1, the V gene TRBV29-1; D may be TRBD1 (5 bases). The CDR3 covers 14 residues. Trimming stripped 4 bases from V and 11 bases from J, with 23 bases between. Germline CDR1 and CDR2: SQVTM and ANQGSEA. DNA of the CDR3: TGCAGCGTTGCTGGTCTACCAGGGTCGGTGTTGGCTTTCTTT. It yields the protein CSVAGLPGSVLAFF.

DNA of the CDR3: TGCGCCAGCAGCTTGGAAGTCCTAGCGGGAGGCCGCAGAGATACGCAGTATTTT. Protein product: CASSLEVLAGGRRDTQYF. This rearrangement joins TRBV5-1 to TRBJ2-3, with 11 positions matching TRBD2. CDR3 length equals 18 residues. V shed 0 bases, J shed 5 bases, and the junction held 11 bases outside the gene matches. Germline V gene data show CDR1 as SGHRS and CDR2 as YFSETQ. The entire variable domain, with the rest obtained from reference TRBV5-1 and TRBJ2-3, is as follows: KAGVTQTPRYLIKTRGQQVTLSCSPISGHRSVSWYQQTPGQGLQFLFEYFSETQRNKGNFPGRFSGRQFSNSRSEMNVSTLELGDSALYLCASSLEVLAGGRRDTQYFGPGTRLTVL.

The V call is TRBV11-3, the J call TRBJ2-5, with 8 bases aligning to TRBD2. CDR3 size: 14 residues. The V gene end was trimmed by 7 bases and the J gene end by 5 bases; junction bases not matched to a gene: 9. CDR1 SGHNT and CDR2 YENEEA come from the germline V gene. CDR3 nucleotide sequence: TGTGCCAGCACACCGGGGGGGGTCTGGGAGACCCAGTACTTC. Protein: CASTPGGVWETQYF.

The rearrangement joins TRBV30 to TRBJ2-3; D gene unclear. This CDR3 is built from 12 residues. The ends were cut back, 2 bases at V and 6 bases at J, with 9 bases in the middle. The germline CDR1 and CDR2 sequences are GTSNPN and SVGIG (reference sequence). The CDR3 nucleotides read TGTGCCTGGAGTCCGGGTGCGGATACGCAGTATTTT. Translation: CAWSPGADTQYF.

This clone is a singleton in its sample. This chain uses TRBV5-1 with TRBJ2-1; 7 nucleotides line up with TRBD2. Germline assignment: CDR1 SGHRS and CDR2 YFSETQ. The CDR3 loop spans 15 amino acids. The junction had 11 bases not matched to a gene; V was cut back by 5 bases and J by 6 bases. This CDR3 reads CASRSLAGVVNEQFF. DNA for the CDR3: TGCGCCAGCAGAAGCCTTGCGGGAGTGGTCAATGAGCAGTTCTTC.

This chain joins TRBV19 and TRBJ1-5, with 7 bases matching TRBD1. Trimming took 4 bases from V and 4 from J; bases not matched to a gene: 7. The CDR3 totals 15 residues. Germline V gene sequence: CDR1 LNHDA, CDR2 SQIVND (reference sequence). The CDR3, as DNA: TGTGCCAGTAGTACCCGACAGGGAGGGAATCAGCCCCAGCATTTT. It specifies CASSTRQGGNQPQHF.

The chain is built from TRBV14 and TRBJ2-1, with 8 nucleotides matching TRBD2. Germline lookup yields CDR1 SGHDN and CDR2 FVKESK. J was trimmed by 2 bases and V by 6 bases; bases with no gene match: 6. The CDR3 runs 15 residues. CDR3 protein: CASRRTSGPYNEQFF. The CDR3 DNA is TGTGCCAGCAGACGTACTAGCGGACCCTACAATGAGCAGTTCTTC.

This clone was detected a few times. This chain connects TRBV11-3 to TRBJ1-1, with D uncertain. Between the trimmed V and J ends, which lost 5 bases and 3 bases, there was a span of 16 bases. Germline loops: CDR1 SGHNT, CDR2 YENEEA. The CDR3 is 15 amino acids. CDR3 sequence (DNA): TGTGCCAGCAGCCGGTATACCCATCGGGACACTGAAGCTTTCTTT. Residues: CASSRYTHRDTEAFF. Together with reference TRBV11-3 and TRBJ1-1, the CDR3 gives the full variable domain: EAGVVQSPRYKIIEKKQPVAFWCNPISGHNTLYWYLQNLGQGPELLIRYENEEAVDDSQLPKDRFSAERLKGVDSTLKIQPAELGDSAVYLCASSRYTHRDTEAFFGQGTRLTVV.

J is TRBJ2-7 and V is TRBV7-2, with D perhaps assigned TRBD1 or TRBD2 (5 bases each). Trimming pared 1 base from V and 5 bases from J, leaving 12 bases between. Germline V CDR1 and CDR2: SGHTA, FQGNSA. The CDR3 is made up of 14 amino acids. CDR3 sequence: CASSLGLEGHEQYF. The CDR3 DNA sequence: TGTGCCAGCAGCTTAGGACTCGAGGGACACGAGCAGTACTTC. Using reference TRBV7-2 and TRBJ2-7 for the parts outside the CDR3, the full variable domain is GAGVSQSPSNKVTEKGKDVELRCDPISGHTALYWYRQSLGQGLEFLIYFQGNSAPDKSGLPSDRFSAERTGGSVSTLTIQRTQQEDSAVYLCASSLGLEGHEQYFGPGTRLTVT.

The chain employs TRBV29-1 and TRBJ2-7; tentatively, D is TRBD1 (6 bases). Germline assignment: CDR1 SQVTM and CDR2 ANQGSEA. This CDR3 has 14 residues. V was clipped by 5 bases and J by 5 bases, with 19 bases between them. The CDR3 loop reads CSVRGRGHSHEQYF. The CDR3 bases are TGCAGCGTTAGAGGCAGGGGTCATAGCCACGAGCAGTACTTC.

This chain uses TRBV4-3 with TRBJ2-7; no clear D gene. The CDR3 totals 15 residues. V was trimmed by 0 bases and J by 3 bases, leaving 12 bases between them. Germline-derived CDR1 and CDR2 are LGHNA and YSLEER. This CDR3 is CASSQEEDGHYEQYF. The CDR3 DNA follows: TGCGCCAGCAGCCAAGAAGAAGACGGTCACTACGAGCAGTACTTC.

The CDR3: CASSLGQATYEQYF. DNA of the CDR3: TGTGCCAGCAGCTTAGGGCAGGCCACCTACGAGCAGTACTTC. The rearrangement uses TRBV7-3 and TRBJ2-7; D remains unclear. This CDR3 region has 14 residues. Deletions cut 2 bases from V and 2 bases from J, with 10 bases between. Per the germline V gene, CDR1 is SGHTA and CDR2 is FQGTGA.

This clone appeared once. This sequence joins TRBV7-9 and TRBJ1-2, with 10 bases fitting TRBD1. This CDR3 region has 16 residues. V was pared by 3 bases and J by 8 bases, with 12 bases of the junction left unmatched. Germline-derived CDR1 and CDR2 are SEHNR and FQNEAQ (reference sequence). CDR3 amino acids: CASSFNSDGQGGGYTF. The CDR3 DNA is TGTGCCAGCAGCTTCAATTCTGACGGACAGGGGGGCGGCTACACCTTC.

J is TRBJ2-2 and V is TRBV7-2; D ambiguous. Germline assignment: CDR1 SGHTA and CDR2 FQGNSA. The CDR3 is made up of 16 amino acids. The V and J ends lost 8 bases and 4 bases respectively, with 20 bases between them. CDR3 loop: CASSLVGGVTTGELFF. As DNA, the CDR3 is TGTGCCAGCTCCCTGGTTGGTGGAGTAACCACCGGGGAGCTGTTTTTT.

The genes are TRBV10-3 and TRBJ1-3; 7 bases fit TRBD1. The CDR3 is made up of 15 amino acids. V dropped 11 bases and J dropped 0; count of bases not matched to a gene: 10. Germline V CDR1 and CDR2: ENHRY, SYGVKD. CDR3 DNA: TGTGCCTCCGGACAGGCCCAAGTCTCTGGAAACACCATATATTTT. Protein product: CASGQAQVSGNTIYF.

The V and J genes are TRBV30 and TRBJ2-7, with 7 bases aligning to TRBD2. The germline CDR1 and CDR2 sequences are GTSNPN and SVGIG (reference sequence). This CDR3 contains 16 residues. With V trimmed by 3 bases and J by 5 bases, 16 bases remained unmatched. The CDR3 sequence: CAWSELARWGRHEQYF. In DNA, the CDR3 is TGTGCCTGGAGCGAACTAGCGCGGTGGGGGAGGCACGAGCAGTACTTC.

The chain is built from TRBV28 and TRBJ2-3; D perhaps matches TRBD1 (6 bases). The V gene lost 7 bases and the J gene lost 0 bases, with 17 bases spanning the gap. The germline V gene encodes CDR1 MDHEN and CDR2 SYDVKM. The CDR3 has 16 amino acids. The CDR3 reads CASTDRQTYSTDTQYF. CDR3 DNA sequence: TGTGCCAGCACCGACAGGCAAACCTATAGCACAGATACGCAGTATTTT. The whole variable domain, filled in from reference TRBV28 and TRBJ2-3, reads DVKVTQSSRYLVKRTGEKVFLECVQDMDHENMFWYRQDPGLGLRLIYFSYDVKMKEKGDIPEGYSVSREKKERFSLILESASTNQTSMYLCASTDRQTYSTDTQYFGPGTRLTVL.